This entry lists 26 T cell receptor beta chains sequenced from one sample in a study of metastatic and nonmetastatic thyroid tumors. TCRdb re-clonotyped the PCR reads via MiXCR. The table lists roughly 40,000 clones, 9.5% to 13% of them singletons. Each patient went into thyroid surgery without having received any treatment. Source material: blood. These receptors were obtained from a male donor with papillary thyroid cancer or a benign thyroid nodule (not recorded which). Some clones in this sample may be carry-over from other donors' samples.

A remark on this clone: This specimen includes other DNA sequences encoding the same CDR3. The gene calls are TRBV5-1 and TRBJ1-1; 7 bases align to TRBD1. This CDR3 spans 16 amino acids. Germline V gene lookup returns CDR1 SGHRS and CDR2 YFSETQ. Losses at the gene ends were 4 bases for V and 0 bases for J; bases not matched to a gene: 9. In nucleotides, the CDR3 is TGCGCCAGCAGCCCTTACAGGGGAGGTTTGAACACTGAAGCTTTCTTT. Amino acids: CASSPYRGGLNTEAFF.

This clone was observed many times. The chain has TRBV12-3 or TRBV12-4 and TRBJ1-6; possible D gene TRBD1, 6 bases. With 6 bases removed from V and 6 bases from J, the gap between germline ends came to 12 bases. There are 14 residues in the CDR3. The CDR3 here is CASSRRDTNSPLHF. The CDR3 DNA follows: TGTGCCAGCAGCCGCCGGGACACTAATTCACCCCTCCACTTT.

Regarding this clone: A much larger clone sits a single nucleotide away, making a read error possible. This chain joins TRBV7-9 and TRBJ2-5; D remains unclear. Germline V CDR1 and CDR2: SEHNR, FQNEAQ (reference sequence). The CDR3 totals 14 residues. V lost 1 base and J 5 bases, leaving 11 bases between the germline ends. Here the CDR3 DNA reads TGTGCCAGCAGCTTAGTACTATCTGTTGAGACCCAGTACTTC. Encoded protein: CASSLVLSVETQYF.

The V and J genes are TRBV5-1 and TRBJ2-7, with D possibly being TRBD2 (5 bases). V lost 4 bases to trimming and J lost 2 bases, with 25 bases between them. The germline V gene encodes CDR1 SGHRS and CDR2 YFSETQ. CDR3 length: 18 residues. In DNA form, the CDR3 reads TGCGCCAGCAGCCCGTGGGGAGATGGCGTACAGCAAACCTACGAGCAGTACTTC. Protein sequence: CASSPWGDGVQQTYEQYF.

This clone has ten or more counts. The chain employs TRBV9 and TRBJ2-3; D is ambiguous. CDR1 SGDLS and CDR2 YYNGEE come from the germline V gene. This CDR3 region has 13 residues. V was cut by 4 bases and J by 2 bases, with 8 bases left in between. CDR3 region: CASSPPHTDTQYF. The CDR3 coding sequence is TGTGCCAGCAGCCCACCTCACACAGATACGCAGTATTTT.

This clone was seen more than once but under ten times. This may be a read error, as it is one base from a much larger clone. The V call is TRBV7-3, the J call TRBJ2-5, with D possibly matching TRBD2 (6 bases). Germline CDR1 and CDR2: SGHTA and FQGTGA. The CDR3 spans 16 residues. The V end lost 0 bases, the J end lost 4 bases, and 15 bases lay between the germline ends. CDR3 in amino acids: CASSLTRGISGETQYF. Written as DNA, the CDR3 is TGTGCCAGCAGCTTAACGCGGGGAATCTCGGGAGAGACCCAGTACTTC.

V gene TRBV15 combines with J gene TRBJ2-3; D is undetermined. CDR1 and CDR2 (germline): LNHNV, YYDKDF (reference sequence). Trimming removed 3 bases at V and 15 bases at J, with 16 bases between. CDR3 length: 12 residues. The CDR3 loop is CATSRTTDMHYF. CDR3 bases: TGTGCCACCAGCAGGACCACAGATATGCATTATTTT.

The sample holds many counts of this clone. The genes are TRBV28 and TRBJ2-3; D is unresolved. Per the germline V gene, CDR1 is MDHEN and CDR2 is SYDVKM. V was pared by 2 bases and J by 0 bases, with 6 bases between. The CDR3 length is 14 residues. For the CDR3, the DNA is TGTGCCAGCAGTTTACCAGTCAGCACAGATACGCAGTATTTT. Its translation is CASSLPVSTDTQYF. Together with reference TRBV28 and TRBJ2-3, the CDR3 gives the full variable domain: DVKVTQSSRYLVKRTGEKVFLECVQDMDHENMFWYRQDPGLGLRLIYFSYDVKMKEKGDIPEGYSVSREKKERFSLILESASTNQTSMYLCASSLPVSTDTQYFGPGTRLTVL.

By sample share, this clone is medium-sized (0.01 to 0.1%). J is TRBJ2-7 and V is TRBV6-1; 9 bases match TRBD2. The CDR3 totals 14 residues. V lost 7 bases to trimming and J lost 3 bases; unmatched junction nucleotides: 7. CDR1 is MNHNS and CDR2 is SASEGT in the germline V gene. The CDR3 DNA follows: TGTGCCAGCACTCCGAGTAGCGGGAGCTACGAGCAGTACTTC. Translation: CASTPSSGSYEQYF.

V and J are TRBV6-1 and TRBJ2-7; maybe TRBD1 (7 bases). In germline, CDR1 is MNHNS, CDR2 SASEGT. Trimming removed 9 bases at V and 4 bases at J, with 19 bases between. The CDR3 runs to 14 residues. The CDR3 bases are TGTGCCAGAGCCAGGGGGACTCGAGGTTACGAGCAGTACTTC. This codes for CARARGTRGYEQYF.

This clone was seen at least ten times. This rearrangement joins TRBV6-5 to TRBJ2-2; tentative D call: TRBD1 (6 bases). Germline V gene data show CDR1 as MNHEY and CDR2 as SVGAGI. CDR3 length: 16 residues. V shed 0 bases and J shed 3 bases, with 11 bases lying between them. In DNA, the CDR3 is TGTGCCAGCAGTTACTCCTACAGGGCAGACACCGGGGAGCTGTTTTTT. Its translation is CASSYSYRADTGELFF.

Turning to this clone: A much more abundant neighbour one base away suggests this may be a read error. V gene TRBV4-1 combines with J gene TRBJ1-1; tentatively, D is TRBD1 (5 bases). There are 15 residues in the CDR3. V lost 6 bases and J 1 base, leaving 15 bases between the germline ends. The germline CDR1 and CDR2 sequences are MGHRA and YSYEKL. CDR3 DNA: TGCGCCAGCAGTCTCCAGGGCGGGGGGAACACTGAAGCTTTCTTT. Encoded protein: CASSLQGGGNTEAFF.

This clone was recorded many times. The gene calls are TRBV28 and TRBJ1-1; weak D call: TRBD1 (5 bases). The CDR3 consists of 13 residues. Trimming left V 5 bases short and J 1 base short, with 8 bases between. CDR1 and CDR2 (germline): MDHEN, SYDVKM. The CDR3 sequence is CASSPGQNTEAFF. CDR3 in DNA: TGTGCCAGCAGTCCCGGACAGAACACTGAAGCTTTCTTT.

The sample holds a few counts of this clone. Just one base apart from a much larger clone, this may be a read error. Other DNA sequences in the same sample also yield this CDR3. This sequence joins TRBV15 and TRBJ1-4; 8 nucleotides align to TRBD1. The germline CDR1 and CDR2 sequences are LNHNV and YYDKDF (reference sequence). Trimming at V came to 5 bases and at J to 4 bases, leaving 3 bases not matched to a gene. The CDR3 runs to 14 residues. The CDR3 region is CATSPGQGNEKLFF. The CDR3 DNA reads as TGTGCCACCAGCCCCGGACAGGGTAATGAAAAACTGTTTTTT.

This clone has at least ten counts. A much bigger clone sits one base away, suggesting this may be a read error. Within the sample, other DNA sequences also encode this same CDR3. The chain is built from TRBV28 and TRBJ2-5; D is perhaps TRBD2 (6 bases). The CDR3 consists of 14 residues. V was clipped by 3 bases and J by 5 bases, with 13 bases between them. Germline-derived CDR1 and CDR2 are MDHEN and SYDVKM. The CDR3 region is CASSFFPEGETQYF. The CDR3 coding sequence is TGTGCCAGCAGTTTTTTCCCGGAGGGGGAGACCCAGTACTTC.

This clone has at least ten counts. The chain uses TRBV4-3 and TRBJ1-1, with no clear D. There are 15 residues in the CDR3. Germline assignment: CDR1 LGHNA and CDR2 YSLEER. Trimming pared 1 base from V and 1 base from J, leaving 10 bases between. This chain's CDR3 is CASSQGRDPNTEAFF. The CDR3 coding sequence is TGCGCCAGCAGCCAAGGCAGAGACCCGAACACTGAAGCTTTCTTT.

This clone appeared a few times. This chain connects TRBV4-2 to TRBJ2-3, with TRBD2 matching 8 bases. Per germline, CDR1 LGHNA and CDR2 YNFKEQ. The CDR3 has 16 amino acids. V trimming: 1 base; J trimming: 4 bases; junction bases outside the gene matches: 7. CDR3 sequence (DNA): TGTGCCAGCAGCCAAGGGCCGTCAGCGGGAGCAGATACGCAGTATTTT. It yields the protein CASSQGPSAGADTQYF.

This clone was counted many times. The chain is built from TRBV6-2 or TRBV6-3 and TRBJ2-3; the match to TRBD2 covers 11 bases. The germline CDR1 and CDR2 sequences are MNHEY and SVGEGT. This CDR3 is built from 15 residues. The V segment lost 6 bases and the J segment 6 bases; nucleotides outside the gene matches: 8. CDR3 in DNA: TGTGCCAGCAGCAAAAGACTAGCGGGACCTGATACGCAGTATTTT. This codes for CASSKRLAGPDTQYF.

A note on this clone: This could be a read error, since a much larger clone is one nucleotide away. Additional DNA sequences in this sample encode the identical CDR3. The V and J genes are TRBV9 and TRBJ2-6; D is unclear. This CDR3 region has 15 residues. CDR1 is SGDLS, CDR2 YYNGEE, per germline. The CDR3 loop reads CASSDDHSGANVLTF. The CDR3 DNA is TGTGCCAGCAGTGATGACCACTCTGGTGCCAACGTCCTGACTTTC.

In its sample, this clone was seen many times. This sequence joins TRBV12-3 or TRBV12-4 and TRBJ2-2, with D perhaps TRBD2 (6 bases). V was shortened by 6 bases and J by 1 base, with 12 bases between the two germline ends. The CDR3 covers 15 residues. CDR3 amino acids: CASRRPGVNTGELFF. The CDR3, as DNA: TGTGCCAGCAGGAGACCGGGGGTGAACACCGGGGAGCTGTTTTTT.

A word on this clone: This could be a read error, since a much larger clone is one nucleotide away. The genes are TRBV18 and TRBJ1-5; no definite D call. Trimming cost V 4 bases and J 4 bases, with 8 bases left between them. Looked up from germline, CDR1 is KGHSH and CDR2 is LQKENI. CDR3 length: 13 amino acids. CDR3 in DNA: TGTGCCAGCTCACTGGCATGGAATCAGCCCCAGCATTTT. Translated: CASSLAWNQPQHF.

In its sample, this clone was seen many times. The chain recombines TRBV7-2 with TRBJ2-7, with TRBD1 as a possible D gene (5 bases). CDR1 and CDR2 from the germline V gene are SGHTA and FQGNSA. Between the trimmed V and J ends, which lost 1 base and 2 bases, there was a span of 12 bases. The CDR3 runs to 15 residues. The CDR3 loop reads CASSLGQMTTYEQYF. The CDR3 bases are TGTGCCAGCAGCTTAGGACAGATGACAACCTACGAGCAGTACTTC.

This chain connects TRBV5-8 to TRBJ1-2; TRBD1 might be the D (6 bases). From germline, CDR1 is SGHTS and CDR2 YDEGEE. CDR3 size: 15 residues. V gave up 1 base and J gave up 2 bases, with 12 bases separating them. CDR3 sequence reads: CASSLRAGENYGYTF. The CDR3 coding sequence is TGTGCCAGCAGCTTGCGGGCAGGGGAAAACTATGGCTACACCTTC.

This clone was seen repeatedly, ten times or more. This chain links TRBV20-1 with TRBJ2-3, with 7 positions matching TRBD2. V lost 6 bases to trimming and J lost 0 bases; unmatched junction nucleotides: 6. Germline V lookup: CDR1 DFQATT, CDR2 SNEGSKA (reference sequence). The CDR3 is 14 amino acids. Written as DNA, the CDR3 is TGCAGTGCAAGTTCTAGCGGAAGCACAGATACGCAGTATTTT. It is translated as CSASSSGSTDTQYF.

The sample holds many counts of this clone. Different DNA sequences within this sample yield the same CDR3. The chain has TRBV7-2 and TRBJ2-2; D call uncertain. CDR3 length: 14 residues. The V end was cut by 2 bases, the J end by 4 bases, with 8 bases between. Germline V gene sequence: CDR1 SGHTA, CDR2 FQGNSA. The CDR3 DNA follows: TGTGCCAGCAGCTTAAGGCAGCTCACCGGGGAGCTGTTTTTT. It encodes CASSLRQLTGELFF.

By share, this clone ranks as medium-sized (0.01 to 0.1%). The rearrangement joins TRBV28 to TRBJ2-7, with D uncertain. The CDR3 runs 13 residues. Trimming cost V 1 base and J 4 bases, with 8 bases left between them. CDR1 and CDR2 from the germline V gene are MDHEN and SYDVKM. DNA of the CDR3: TGTGCCAGCAGTTTATTGGCCAAATACGAGCAGTACTTC. Protein: CASSLLAKYEQYF.